The 12 T cell receptor beta chains below come from one sample, sequenced in a study of regulatory T cells in long-lasting Graves disease. Time point: persistent/refractory GD, antithyroid drugs over 5 years with positive TRAb. PBMC-derived RNA was used for the TCR library. The TCR beta library used iRepertoire HTBI primers with Arm-PCR amplification of CDR3. TCRdb analysed the multiplex PCR reads with MiXCR anew, one entry per CDR3 protein. The data contain around 450,000 distinct CDR3 sequences, 20% to 25% of them seen just once; the ten biggest clones take up 7.1%. The input for sequencing was peripheral blood mononuclear cells (PBMCs), taken when the disease was refractory, from a patient treated with antithyroid drugs. These receptors originate from a female donor with Graves disease.

This chain links TRBV2 with TRBJ2-5; D unresolved. Germline V gene data show CDR1 as SNHLY and CDR2 as FYNNEI. The CDR3 extends over 13 amino acids. With 6 bases removed from V and 8 bases from J, the gap between germline ends came to 16 bases. The CDR3 region has the DNA TGTGCCAGCAGGGCCGGAGACTTGGGCACCCAGTACTTC. Protein: CASRAGDLGTQYF.

This clonotype was seen only a few times. The chain is built from TRBV19 and TRBJ1-1, with D perhaps TRBD1 (6 bases). The CDR3 consists of 14 residues. The V gene's germline CDR1 is LNHDA and CDR2 SQIVND (reference sequence). Trimming left V 3 bases short and J 2 bases short, with 10 bases between. CDR3 in DNA: TGTGCCAGTAGTATTGGGGGCTTTAACACTGAAGCTTTCTTT. Residues: CASSIGGFNTEAFF.

Of note for this clonotype: Since a far larger clone is one base different, this is likely a read error. The chain couples TRBV6-2 or TRBV6-3 to TRBJ2-7; the D is unclear. Germline loops: CDR1 MNHEY, CDR2 SVGEGT. The CDR3 covers 11 residues. CDR3 bases: TGTGCCAGCGGTTACCGTTACGAGCAGTACTTC. This gives the protein CASGYRYEQYF.

This clonotype was detected many times. The chain has TRBV29-1 and TRBJ1-2; TRBD1 might be the D (6 bases). V was clipped by 2 bases and J by 2 bases, with 9 bases between them. Germline CDR1 and CDR2: SQVTM and ANQGSEA. The CDR3 is 13 amino acids. As DNA, the CDR3 is TGCAGCGTTGAAATCCAGGGGAACTATGGCTACACCTTC. Protein product: CSVEIQGNYGYTF.

The chain couples TRBV6-9 to TRBJ2-1; D is uncertain. Germline V gene lookup returns CDR1 MNHGY and CDR2 SVAAGI. The CDR3 covers 12 residues. The V gene lost 4 bases and the J gene lost 7 bases, with 8 bases spanning the gap. The CDR3 DNA reads TGTGCCAGCAGTTCGTACCGGAATGAGCAGTTCTTC. Translation: CASSSYRNEQFF.

This clonotype was detected many times. This chain joins TRBV28 and TRBJ1-2, with a weak D call TRBD1 (5 bases). CDR1 and CDR2 (germline): MDHEN, SYDVKM. The CDR3 runs to 12 residues. Trimming stripped 6 bases from V and 8 bases from J, with 13 bases between. The CDR3 DNA sequence: TGTGCCAGCAGCCTTGGGGGGACCGGCTACACCTTC. Translation gives CASSLGGTGYTF.

This chain links TRBV5-6 with TRBJ2-1; D might be TRBD1 or TRBD2, each matching 6 bases. This CDR3 is 16 amino acids long. V lost 0 bases and J lost 4, with 14 bases in between. CDR1 SGHDT and CDR2 YYEEEE come from the germline V gene. The CDR3 protein is CASSLVQRGTYNEQFF. CDR3 DNA: TGTGCCAGCAGCTTGGTCCAGAGGGGGACTTACAATGAGCAGTTCTTC.

This clonotype was counted at least ten times. The gene calls are TRBV27 and TRBJ1-2; D unclear. Germline CDR1 and CDR2: MNHEY and SMNVEV (reference sequence). CDR3 length: 14 amino acids. The V and J ends lost 1 base and 6 bases respectively, with 12 bases between them. The CDR3 DNA reads as TGTGCCAGCAGTTTATGGGGAGGGCGCGATGGCTACACCTTC. Translated: CASSLWGGRDGYTF.

As for this clonotype: A much larger clone lies a single base off, so this may be a read error. V and J are TRBV6-1 and TRBJ1-5, with D unclear. Germline V CDR1 and CDR2: MNHNS, SASEGT. The CDR3 runs 15 residues. In DNA, the CDR3 is TGTGCCAGCAGTGGACACCTTAATAGCAGTCAGCCCCAGCATTTT. Translation gives CASSGHLNSSQPQHF.

This clonotype was counted many times. The rearrangement uses TRBV28 and TRBJ2-5, with D maybe TRBD1 (7 bases). CDR3 length: 15 residues. Between the trimmed V and J ends, which lost 4 bases and 3 bases, there was a span of 15 bases. Germline V CDR1 and CDR2: MDHEN, SYDVKM. In DNA form, the CDR3 reads TGTGCCAGCAGTTCAAGGACAGGAGGGGAAGAGACCCAGTACTTC. This encodes CASSSRTGGEETQYF. Filled out from reference TRBV28 and TRBJ2-5, the complete variable domain reads DVKVTQSSRYLVKRTGEKVFLECVQDMDHENMFWYRQDPGLGLRLIYFSYDVKMKEKGDIPEGYSVSREKKERFSLILESASTNQTSMYLCASSSRTGGEETQYFGPGTRLLVL.

This clonotype appeared a few times. The V gene is TRBV28, the J gene TRBJ2-7; 7 bases line up with TRBD2. Per germline, CDR1 MDHEN and CDR2 SYDVKM. The CDR3 length is 12 residues. Unmatched junction bases numbered 5, after V lost 5 bases and J lost 7 bases. The CDR3 sequence: CASSLSGREQYF. CDR3 DNA: TGTGCCAGCAGTCTATCCGGGAGGGAGCAGTACTTC.

To note about this clonotype: Possible read error: a much larger clone is one base away. The V call is TRBV7-9, the J call TRBJ1-2; D remains ambiguous. CDR1 SEHNR and CDR2 FQNEAQ come from the germline V gene (reference sequence). The CDR3 has 14 residues. CDR3 sequence (DNA): TGTGCCAGCAGCCCTGCAACAGAATCCTATGGCTGCACCTTC. It translates to CASSPATESYGCTF.